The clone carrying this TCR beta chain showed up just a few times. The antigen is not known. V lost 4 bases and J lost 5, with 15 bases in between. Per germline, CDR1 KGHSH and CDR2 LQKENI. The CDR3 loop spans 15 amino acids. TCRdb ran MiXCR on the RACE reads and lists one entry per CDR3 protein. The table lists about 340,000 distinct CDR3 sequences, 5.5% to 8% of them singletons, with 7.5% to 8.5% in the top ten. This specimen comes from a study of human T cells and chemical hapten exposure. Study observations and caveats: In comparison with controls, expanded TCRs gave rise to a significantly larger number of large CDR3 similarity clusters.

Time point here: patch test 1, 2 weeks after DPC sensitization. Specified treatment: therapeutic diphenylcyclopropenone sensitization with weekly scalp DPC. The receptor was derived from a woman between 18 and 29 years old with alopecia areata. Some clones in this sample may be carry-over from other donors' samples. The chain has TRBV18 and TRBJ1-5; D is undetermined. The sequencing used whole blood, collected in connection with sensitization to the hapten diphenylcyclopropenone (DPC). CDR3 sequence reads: CASSRGRGSDQPQHF. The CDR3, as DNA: TGTGCCAGCTCACGGGGTCGGGGTTCGGATCAGCCCCAGCATTTT. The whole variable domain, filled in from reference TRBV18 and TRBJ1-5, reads NAGVMQNPRHLVRRRGQEARLRCSPMKGHSHVYWYRQLPEEGLKFMVYLQKENIIDESGMPKERFSAEFPKEGPSILRIQQVVRGDSAAYFCASSRGRGSDQPQHFGDGTRLSIL.